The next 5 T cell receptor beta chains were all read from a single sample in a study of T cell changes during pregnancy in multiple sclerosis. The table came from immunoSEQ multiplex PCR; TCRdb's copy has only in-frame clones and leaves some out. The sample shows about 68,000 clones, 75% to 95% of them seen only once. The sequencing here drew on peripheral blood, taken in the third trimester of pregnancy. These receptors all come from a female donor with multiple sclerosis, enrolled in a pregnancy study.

In nucleotides, the CDR3 is TGTGCTAGTGGCCCCCAGGGAACGCATAATTCACCCCTCCACTTT. Amino acids: CASGPQGTHNSPLHF. This chain connects TRBV12-5 to TRBJ1-6, with D possibly being TRBD1 (5 bases). V lost 6 bases to trimming and J lost 5 bases, with 14 bases between them. CDR1 is LGHNT, CDR2 FRNRAP, per germline. CDR3 length: 15 residues. Full variable domain (remainder filled in from reference TRBV12-5 and TRBJ1-6): DARVTQTPRHKVTEMGQEVTMRCQPILGHNTVFWYRQTMMQGLELLAYFRNRAPLDDSGMPKDRFSAEMPDATLATLKIQPSEPRDSAVYFCASGPQGTHNSPLHFGNGTRLTVT.

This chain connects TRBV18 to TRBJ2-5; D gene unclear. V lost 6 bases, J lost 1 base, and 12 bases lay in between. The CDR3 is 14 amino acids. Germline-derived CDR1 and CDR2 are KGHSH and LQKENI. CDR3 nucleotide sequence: TGTGCCAGCTCCTTATTTCAGGCCCAAGAGACCCAGTACTTC. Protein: CASSLFQAQETQYF. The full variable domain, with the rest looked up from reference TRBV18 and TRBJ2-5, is NAGVMQNPRHLVRRRGQEARLRCSPMKGHSHVYWYRQLPEEGLKFMVYLQKENIIDESGMPKERFSAEFPKEGPSILRIQQVVRGDSAAYFCASSLFQAQETQYFGPGTRLLVL.

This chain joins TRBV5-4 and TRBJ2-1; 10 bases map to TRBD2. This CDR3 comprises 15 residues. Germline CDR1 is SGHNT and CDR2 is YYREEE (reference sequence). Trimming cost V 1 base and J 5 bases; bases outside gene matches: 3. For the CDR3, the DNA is TGTGCCAGCAGCTTGAGCGGGAGGGCGAACAATGAGCAGTTCTTC. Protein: CASSLSGRANNEQFF.

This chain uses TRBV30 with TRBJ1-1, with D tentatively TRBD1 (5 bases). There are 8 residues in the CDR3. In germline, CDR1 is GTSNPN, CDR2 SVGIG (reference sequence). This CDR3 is CAQGGAFF. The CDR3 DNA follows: TGTGCGCAGGGAGGAGCTTTCTTT.

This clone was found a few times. The CDR3 sequence is CASSMGNPQGAFQPQHF. CDR3 bases: TGTGCCAGTAGTATGGGGAACCCACAAGGGGCCTTTCAGCCCCAGCATTTT. The chain carries TRBV19 and TRBJ1-5; TRBD1 might be the D (5 bases). The V gene's germline CDR1 is LNHDA and CDR2 SQIVND (reference sequence). The V end was cut by 3 bases, the J end by 6 bases, with 21 bases between. The CDR3 contains 17 residues.